This TCR beta chain derives from a study of spatial heterogeneity in lung cancer. Turning to the study itself: Sequencing covered available follow-up PBMC samples collected a median of about two years after resection. The average appearance count of each unique TCR and UMI combination in raw reads was more than ten. Study-wide points: Ubiquitous expanded tumor TCRs were observed in blood more at resection than follow-up.

This clonotype showed up many times. No antigen is known for it. Each molecule of TCR cDNA was tagged with one unique molecular identifier. TCRdb re-called the 5' RACE reads through MiXCR, storing one row per CDR3 protein. The sample gives tens of thousands of distinct CDR3 sequences, less than 9.5% of which show up once; less than 45% is in the top ten. The time point is: blood at routine non-recurrence follow-up after resection. From tumor, nontumor lung or frozen PBMC, whole RNA was taken unsorted for sequencing. This material consisted of PBMCs, taken at follow-up. The sequence derives from a female donor with early-stage non-small cell lung cancer.

In DNA, the CDR3 is TGTGCCAGCACCGCCGCCGGCCAGGACAGGAAAAGCTATGGCTACACCTTC. Translation gives CASTAAGQDRKSYGYTF. V usage is TRBV7-2 and J usage is TRBJ1-2, with 7 bases lining up with TRBD1. This CDR3 comprises 17 residues. Germline V gene lookup returns CDR1 SGHTA and CDR2 FQGNSA. V was pared by 7 bases and J by 4 bases, with 18 bases of the junction left unmatched.